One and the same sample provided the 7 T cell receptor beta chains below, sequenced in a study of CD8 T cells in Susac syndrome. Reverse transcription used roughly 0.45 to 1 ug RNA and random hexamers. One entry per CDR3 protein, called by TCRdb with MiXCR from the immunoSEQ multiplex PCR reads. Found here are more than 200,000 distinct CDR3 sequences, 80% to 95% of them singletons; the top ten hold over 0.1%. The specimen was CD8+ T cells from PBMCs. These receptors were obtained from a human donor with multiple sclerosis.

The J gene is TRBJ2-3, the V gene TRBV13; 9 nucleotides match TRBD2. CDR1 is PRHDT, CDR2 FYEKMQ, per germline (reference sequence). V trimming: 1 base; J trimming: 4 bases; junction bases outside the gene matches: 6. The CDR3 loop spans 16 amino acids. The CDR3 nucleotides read TGTGCCAGCAGCTTAGATCGCGGGGGGGCCCCAGATACGCAGTATTTT. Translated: CASSLDRGGAPDTQYF.

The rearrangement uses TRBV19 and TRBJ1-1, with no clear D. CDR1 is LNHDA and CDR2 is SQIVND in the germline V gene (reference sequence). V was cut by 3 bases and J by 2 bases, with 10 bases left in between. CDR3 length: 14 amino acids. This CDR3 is CASSIAASNTEAFF. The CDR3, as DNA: TGTGCCAGTAGTATTGCGGCAAGTAACACTGAAGCTTTCTTT.

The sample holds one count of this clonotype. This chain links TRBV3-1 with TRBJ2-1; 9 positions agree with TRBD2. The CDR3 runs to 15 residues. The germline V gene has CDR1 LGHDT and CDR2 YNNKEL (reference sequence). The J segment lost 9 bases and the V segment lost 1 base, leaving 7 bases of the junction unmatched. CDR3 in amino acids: CASSQVRLAGFEQFF. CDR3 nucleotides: TGTGCCAGCAGCCAAGTTCGGCTAGCGGGGTTTGAGCAGTTCTTC.

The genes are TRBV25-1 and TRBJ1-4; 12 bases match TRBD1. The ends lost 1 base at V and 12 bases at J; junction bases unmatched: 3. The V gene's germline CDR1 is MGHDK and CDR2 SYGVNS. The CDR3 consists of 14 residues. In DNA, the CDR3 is TGTGCCAGCAGTGAATTTGGGACAGGGGGCCAACTGTTTTTT. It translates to CASSEFGTGGQLFF.

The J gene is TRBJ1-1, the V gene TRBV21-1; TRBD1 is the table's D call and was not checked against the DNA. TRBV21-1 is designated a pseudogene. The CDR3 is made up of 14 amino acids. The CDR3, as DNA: TGTGCCAGCAGCGCAGATGCGAGGGGCGCTGAAGCTTTCTTT. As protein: CASSADARGAEAFF.

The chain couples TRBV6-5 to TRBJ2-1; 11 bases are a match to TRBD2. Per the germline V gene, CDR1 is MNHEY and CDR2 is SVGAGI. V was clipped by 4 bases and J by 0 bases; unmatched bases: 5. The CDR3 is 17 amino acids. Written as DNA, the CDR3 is TGTGCCAGCAGTTCAGGACTAGCGGGCATCTCCTACAATGAGCAGTTCTTC. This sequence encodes CASSSGLAGISYNEQFF.

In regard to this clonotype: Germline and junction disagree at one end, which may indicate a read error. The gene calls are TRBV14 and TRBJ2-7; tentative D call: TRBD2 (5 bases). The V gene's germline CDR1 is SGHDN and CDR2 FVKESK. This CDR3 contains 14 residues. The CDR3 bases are TGTCCCAGCAGCCACCCCTTGCGGGTCAACGAGCAGTACTTC. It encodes CPSSHPLRVNEQYF.